The 7 T cell receptor beta chains presented below share a single source sample, sequenced in a study of T-cell memory formation after mild COVID-19. TCRdb independently ran MiXCR on the 5' RACE reads; one entry per CDR3 protein. Among 250,000 to 350,000 distinct CDR3 sequences listed, around 15% were seen once. Material: PBMCs or a T cell subset sorted from them (not recorded which). The receptor set was obtained from a man younger than 35 who had mild COVID-19 (a few samples of this study predate the infection). Cell type and time point are not known.

The chain joins TRBV10-2 to TRBJ2-5; a possible D gene is TRBD2 (5 bases). This CDR3 is built from 12 residues. The ends were cut back, 6 bases at V and 4 bases at J, with 9 bases in the middle. Germline assignment: CDR1 WSHSY and CDR2 SAAADI. The CDR3 DNA sequence: TGCGCCAGCAGGGAGGACCGAGAGACCCAGTACTTC. Amino acids: CASREDRETQYF.

There are a few counts of this clonotype. The chain uses TRBV4-1 and TRBJ1-2; 12 nucleotides match TRBD1. The germline gives CDR1 MGHRA, CDR2 YSYEKL. V was clipped by 1 base and J by 4 bases; unmatched bases: 4. This CDR3 region has 16 residues. CDR3 loop: CASSQAGTGGPYGYTF. Here the CDR3 DNA reads TGCGCCAGCAGCCAAGCCGGGACAGGGGGCCCCTATGGCTACACCTTC.

V and J are TRBV2 and TRBJ1-2, with TRBD1 as a possible D gene (6 bases). The germline V gene encodes CDR1 SNHLY and CDR2 FYNNEI. The CDR3 is made up of 13 amino acids. Trimming cost V 2 bases and J 8 bases, with 12 bases left between them. The CDR3 sequence is CASSELQGGGYTF. In DNA, the CDR3 is TGTGCCAGCAGTGAACTACAGGGCGGCGGCTACACCTTC.

The chain couples TRBV7-9 to TRBJ2-1; 7 bases are shared with TRBD2. The trim removed 1 base at V and 6 bases at J, leaving 6 bases unmatched. The CDR3 consists of 15 residues. The germline CDR1 and CDR2 sequences are SEHNR and FQNEAQ (reference sequence). CDR3 protein: CASSLGAGSLNEQFF. Here the CDR3 DNA reads TGTGCCAGCAGCTTAGGAGCGGGGAGCCTCAATGAGCAGTTCTTC.

This clonotype was counted at least ten times. The chain combines TRBV4-1 with TRBJ1-1; perhaps TRBD1 as D (6 bases). Trimming shortened V by 3 bases and J by 1 base, and 6 bases separated the two germline ends. Germline V CDR1 and CDR2: MGHRA, YSYEKL. This CDR3 contains 13 residues. The CDR3 is CASSQTGNTEAFF. The CDR3 DNA follows: TGCGCCAGCAGCCAGACAGGGAACACTGAAGCTTTCTTT.

The chain combines TRBV4-1 with TRBJ2-3; the match to TRBD2 covers 7 bases. J was trimmed by 0 bases and V by 3 bases; bases with no gene match: 3. The CDR3 covers 15 residues. Germline V gene sequence: CDR1 MGHRA, CDR2 YSYEKL. The CDR3 here is CASSQGSGSTDTQYF. For the CDR3, the DNA is TGCGCCAGCAGCCAGGGTAGCGGGAGCACAGATACGCAGTATTTT.

The chain carries TRBV6-5 and TRBJ2-1; D unresolved. The V gene lost 6 bases and the J gene lost 7 bases, with 13 bases spanning the gap. The CDR3 sequence is 13 residues long. Germline values: CDR1 MNHEY, CDR2 SVGAGI. The CDR3 DNA follows: TGTGCCAGCAGCCCCGGACGGAAGAATGAGCAGTTCTTC. This gives the protein CASSPGRKNEQFF.